This TCR beta chain emerged from a study of T cell changes during pregnancy in multiple sclerosis. The protocol was immunoSEQ multiplex PCR, while the TCRdb copy is restricted to in-frame clones and leaves out a portion. The table has approximately 39,000 clones, about 95% seen once. The CDR3 runs to 17 residues. With V trimmed by 6 bases and J by 0 bases, 10 bases remained unmatched. CDR1 and CDR2 (germline): LNHDA, SQIVND (reference sequence). The sample in question was CD4+ T cells from peripheral blood mononuclear cells, obtained in the second trimester of pregnancy. This clonotype originated in a female donor with multiple sclerosis, enrolled in a pregnancy study. J is TRBJ1-3 and V is TRBV19, with 8 bases aligning to TRBD1. The CDR3 DNA reads TGTGCCAGTAGACTTGGAATAACAGGGGGCTCTGGAAACACCATATATTTT. Translating gives CASRLGITGGSGNTIYF.